This TCR beta chain originates from a study of OX40 agonist ivuxolimab in advanced cancers. Across the study: Patients took ivuxolimab, an agonistic anti-OX40 (CD134) antibody.

Trimming stripped 2 bases from V and 5 bases from J, with 16 bases between. Germline lookup yields CDR1 SGHTA and CDR2 FQGTGA. The CDR3 loop spans 15 amino acids. The method was immunoSEQ multiplex PCR; TCRdb's version includes in-frame clones alone and lacks a portion of them. The sample lists some 46,000 clones, 80% to 90% seen once, with about 12% in the top ten. The specimen comprised CD4+ or CD8+ T cells sorted from blood, sampled in a trial of the OX40 agonist ivuxolimab. This TCR derives from an adult with an advanced solid tumor such as melanoma, head and neck, liver or kidney cancer. This sequence joins TRBV7-3 and TRBJ2-7; tentatively, D is TRBD2 (6 bases). The CDR3 protein is CASSLVGGVGNEQYF. CDR3 DNA: TGTGCCAGCAGCTTAGTTGGCGGGGTCGGAAACGAGCAGTACTTC.